A selection of T cell receptor beta chains follows, all from one sample in a study of blood T cell repertoires in COVID-19. Sequencing used immunoSEQ multiplex PCR; TCRdb keeps in-frame clones, though not all of them. The sample carries fewer than 250,000 clones, almost 85% recorded once. Sequenced input: peripheral blood. Receptors originate from a man over 45 with acute or convalescent COVID-19. The CDR3 runs from the conserved cysteine through the conserved F or W. D genes are given only for firm matches. Rows give clone size only sometimes, using once, few, many, or a class for an expanded clone.

clone_size	d_call	v_call	j_call	cdr3_nt	cdr3_aa
NA	NA	TRBV4-1	TRBJ1-4	TGCGCCAGCAGCTTGGCCCTCAGCGGTAATGAAAAACTGTTTTTT	CASSLALSGNEKLFF
NA	NA	TRBV7-9	TRBJ2-2	TGTGCCAGCAGCTTACGTCAGGCTACCACCGGGGAGCTGTTTTTT	CASSLRQATTGELFF
NA	NA	TRBV12-3/TRBV12-4	TRBJ1-1	TGTGCCAGCAGTTCGGGTAGTGAAGCTTTCTTT	CASSSGSEAFF
NA	TRBD1	TRBV19	TRBJ1-2	TGTGCCAGTAGTGGGCCGGGACAGGGGGTTTCGGGCTACACCTTC	CASSGPGQGVSGYTF
NA	TRBD1	TRBV19	TRBJ2-3	TGTGCCAGTAGAGACACAGGGGTCAGCACAGATACGCAGTATTTT	CASRDTGVSTDTQYF
NA	NA	TRBV28	TRBJ1-1	TGTGCCAGCGGTGGACAGACGAACACTGAAGCTTTCTTT	CASGGQTNTEAFF
NA	TRBD2	TRBV7-6	TRBJ2-7	TGTGCCAGCAGCCGCGGACGGGAGGGGGACGAGCAGTACTTC	CASSRGREGDEQYF
NA	TRBD1	TRBV6-5	TRBJ2-7	TGTGCCAGCAGTTACTCGCCAGGGGGATACGAGCAGTACTTC	CASSYSPGGYEQYF
NA	TRBD1	TRBV10-2	TRBJ1-4	TGCGCCAGCAGTGAGACGGGGCAGGGGGCTGAAAAACTGTTTTTT	CASSETGQGAEKLFF
few	TRBD2	TRBV18	TRBJ2-1	TGTGCCAGCTCACAAGCGGGGGGACTTGACAATGAGCAGTTCTTC	CASSQAGGLDNEQFF
NA	TRBD1	TRBV6-7	TRBJ1-1	TGTGCCAGCAGTTACTCGGGCAGGGGGTTGAACACTGAAGCTTTCTTT	CASSYSGRGLNTEAFF
once	NA	TRBV7-3	TRBJ1-6	TGTGCCAGCAGCTTAGACAGGAACTCACCCCTCCACTTT	CASSLDRNSPLHF
NA	NA	TRBV7-9	TRBJ2-3	TGTGCCAGCAGCTTCCCGCTAGGAGTTTCCCCCGGGGATACGCAGTATTTT	CASSFPLGVSPGDTQYF
NA	TRBD2	TRBV9	TRBJ2-2	TGTGCCAGCAGCTACGGACTAGCGGGAGCCAGGGGCACCGGGGAGCTGTTTTTT	CASSYGLAGARGTGELFF
NA	TRBD2	TRBV14	TRBJ2-2	TGTGCCAGCAGCCGTCTGGGCGGGAGCGCCGCAGGAACCGGGGAGCTGTTTTTT	CASSRLGGSAAGTGELFF
once	TRBD1	TRBV6-4	TRBJ2-2	TGTGCCAGCAGCCTGGACAGGGAGGCCGGGGAGCTGTTTTTT	CASSLDREAGELFF
few	TRBD2	TRBV6-5	TRBJ2-7	TGTGCCAGCAGGCGACTAGCGGAGAGCTCCTACGAGCAGTACTTC	CASRRLAESSYEQYF
NA	NA	TRBV5-8	TRBJ2-1	TGTGCCAGCAGCTTGGGAGGACAGAGATTTTACAATGAGCAGTTCTTC	CASSLGGQRFYNEQFF
NA	TRBD1	TRBV10-2	TRBJ2-2	TGCGCCAGCAGGGGGGACAGGGCGAACACCGGGGAGCTGTTTTTT	CASRGDRANTGELFF
NA	TRBD1	TRBV4-1	TRBJ2-3	TGCGCCAGCAGCACCCGGACAGGACCGGCAACGCAGTATTTT	CASSTRTGPATQYF
NA	NA	TRBV2	TRBJ2-2	TGTGCCAGCAATCCCGCGGGGTGGACCGGGGAGCTGTTTTTT	CASNPAGWTGELFF
NA	TRBD1	TRBV2	TRBJ1-1	TGTGCCAGCAGTGAAAACACCTCAGGGGGTGAAGCTTTCTTT	CASSENTSGGEAFF
NA	TRBD1	TRBV5-4	TRBJ1-1	TGTGCCAGCAGCTTCCCACAGGGGCGGGACACTGAAGCTTTCTTT	CASSFPQGRDTEAFF
NA	TRBD1	TRBV7-2	TRBJ2-5	TGTGCCAGCAGCTCCCAGGACAGGGTCGGTCGGACCCAGTACTTC	CASSSQDRVGRTQYF
NA	TRBD2	TRBV13	TRBJ2-5	TGTGCCAGCAGCTTAGATCTAGCGGGGATAAAAGAGACCCAGTACTTC	CASSLDLAGIKETQYF
NA	TRBD1	TRBV5-1	TRBJ2-1	TGCGCCAGCAGGACCCGGGACAGCTCCTACAATGAGCAGTTCTTC	CASRTRDSSYNEQFF
once	NA	TRBV3-1/TRBV3-2	TRBJ1-2	TGTGCCAGCAGCCAAGTAAGCCAGGCCCCCTATGGCTACACCTTC	CASSQVSQAPYGYTF
NA	TRBD1	TRBV9	TRBJ1-1	TGTGCCAGCAGCGAGGGGGCTCAGAACACTGAAGCTTTCTTT	CASSEGAQNTEAFF
NA	TRBD1	TRBV7-8	TRBJ2-7	TGTGCCAGCAGCCGGACAGGACTCTACGAGCAGTACTTC	CASSRTGLYEQYF
NA	NA	TRBV14	TRBJ1-2	TGTGCCAGCAGCCAAGCCTGGCGGGGCTACACCTTC	CASSQAWRGYTF
NA	NA	TRBV9	TRBJ2-3	TGTGCCAGCAGCGAGGACTACCGAACAGATACGCAGTATTTT	CASSEDYRTDTQYF
NA	TRBD1	TRBV5-4	TRBJ2-1	TGTGCCAGCAGCTTTAGACAGGGAAATGAGCAGTTCTTC	CASSFRQGNEQFF
NA	TRBD1	TRBV3-1/TRBV3-2	TRBJ1-1	TGTGCCAGCAGTCAAGCCGGGACAGGGACTGAAGCTTTCTTT	CASSQAGTGTEAFF
NA	TRBD2	TRBV4-1	TRBJ2-7	TGCGCCAGCAGCCGTTCCGGGACTAGCGCCTTCTACGAGCAGTACTTC	CASSRSGTSAFYEQYF
NA	TRBD2	TRBV29-1	TRBJ2-2	TGCAGCGTTGAAATATCGCTAGCGGTTACCGGGGAGCTGTTTTTT	CSVEISLAVTGELFF
NA	NA	TRBV19	TRBJ1-4	TGTGCCAGTAGTGACAACCCCTCCCAGGTTGAAAAACTGTTTTTT	CASSDNPSQVEKLFF
NA	TRBD1	TRBV7-9	TRBJ2-1	TGTGCCAGCAGCTTAGTGGGACAGGGTCTCCATGAGCAGTTCTTC	CASSLVGQGLHEQFF
NA	NA	TRBV25-1	TRBJ2-3	TGTGCCAGCAGTGAATGGGCCCGAGCGGCTACGCAGTATTTT	CASSEWARAATQYF
few	TRBD2	TRBV9	TRBJ2-1	TGTGCCAGCAGCGTAGTAGTGGGGACTAGCGGCAATGAGCAGTTCTTC	CASSVVVGTSGNEQFF
NA	NA	TRBV11-3	TRBJ2-7	TGTGCCAGCGCCTCGGGGTCCCACGAGCAGTACTTC	CASASGSHEQYF
NA	NA	TRBV18	TRBJ1-5	TGTGCCAGCTCACCATCAGGGGACGGCAATCAGCCCCAGCATTTT	CASSPSGDGNQPQHF
NA	TRBD1	TRBV7-2	TRBJ2-7	TGTGCCAGCAGCTTACTAGGACAGGGGGAGGCCTACGAGCAGTACTTC	CASSLLGQGEAYEQYF
NA	NA	TRBV20-1	TRBJ1-5	TGCAGTGCTAGTTACAGGGAGTTCGGCAATCAGCCCCAGCATTTT	CSASYREFGNQPQHF
NA	TRBD1	TRBV6-5	TRBJ1-5	TGTGCCAGCAGGCGGGGACAGGGTGGAGATCAGCCCCAGCATTTT	CASRRGQGGDQPQHF
once	TRBD1	TRBV6-5	TRBJ1-1	TGTGCCAGCAGCCGGACAGGGACCACTGAAGCTTTCTTT	CASSRTGTTEAFF
NA	TRBD2	TRBV5-1	TRBJ2-2	TGCGCCAGCAGCATTAGCGGGACGGACACCGGGGAGCTGTTTTTT	CASSISGTDTGELFF
NA	TRBD1	TRBV7-8	TRBJ1-5	TGTGCCAGCAGCGCCTTGACAGGGGATCAGCCCCAGCATTTT	CASSALTGDQPQHF
NA	TRBD2	TRBV7-8	TRBJ2-7	TGTGCCAGCAGCTTAGATGGGAGGGCCTTAGGGGAGCAGTACTTC	CASSLDGRALGEQYF
NA	NA	TRBV14	TRBJ2-1	TGTGCCAGCAGCCAAGTATCCGGGACTTTCCAATATGAGCAGTTCTTC	CASSQVSGTFQYEQFF
NA	NA	TRBV5-1	TRBJ1-4	TGCGCCAGCAAGCGAACGGAGGCGGGTGAAAAACTGTTTTTT	CASKRTEAGEKLFF